One sample yielded the 15 T cell receptor beta chains listed below, sequenced in a study of blood T cell repertoires in COVID-19. Measured with immunoSEQ multiplex PCR; TCRdb has only the in-frame clones, and not every one. The sample includes about 150,000 clones, approximately 82% of them seen just once. Source material: peripheral blood. All receptors come from a woman between 50 and 59 years old with acute or convalescent COVID-19.

The chain carries TRBV6-5 and TRBJ2-1; TRBD2 matches at 8 bases. CDR1 is MNHEY and CDR2 is SVGAGI in the germline V gene. V gave up 3 bases and J gave up 6 bases; unmatched junction bases: 7. CDR3 length: 15 amino acids. The CDR3 DNA sequence: TGTGCCAGCAGTTATCTGGCGGGAGGAGGCAATGAGCAGTTCTTC. Amino acid sequence: CASSYLAGGGNEQFF.

This rearrangement joins TRBV2 to TRBJ2-7; TRBD1 matches 9 bases. Germline V gene lookup returns CDR1 SNHLY and CDR2 FYNNEI. This CDR3 contains 16 residues. Trimming removed 6 bases from V and 1 base from J; junction bases left unmatched: 10. The CDR3 DNA reads as TGTGCCAGCAGCCAAAGGGCCGGGACAGGGTCCTACGAGCAGTACTTC. Protein sequence: CASSQRAGTGSYEQYF.

The rearrangement links TRBV29-1 to TRBJ1-1, with D uncertain. V lost 5 bases, J lost 8 bases, and 12 bases lay in between. Germline V gene data show CDR1 as SQVTM and CDR2 as ANQGSEA. This CDR3 has 11 amino acids. The CDR3 DNA reads as TGCAGCGTTCAGAGCGGTGGGGAAGCTTTCTTT. Amino acids: CSVQSGGEAFF.

This clone was picked up a small number of times. CDR3 coding DNA: TGTGCCAGTACCACTTATGGACAGCTCGGGGAGCTGTTTTTT. It encodes CASTTYGQLGELFF. The chain joins TRBV19 to TRBJ2-2; D is perhaps TRBD1 (6 bases). The CDR3 contains 14 residues. The germline gives CDR1 LNHDA, CDR2 SQIVND (reference sequence). V was clipped by 7 bases and J by 7 bases, with 16 bases between them.

The chain is built from TRBV27 and TRBJ1-2, with 8 bases that match TRBD1. From germline, CDR1 is MNHEY and CDR2 SMNVEV (reference sequence). The CDR3 extends over 12 amino acids. V shed 6 bases, J shed 9 bases, and the junction held 6 bases outside the gene matches. In DNA form, the CDR3 reads TGTGCCAGCAGCTACGGACAGGGCAGCTACACCTTC. Protein sequence: CASSYGQGSYTF.

V is TRBV19 and J is TRBJ2-1, with 9 bases matching TRBD1. The V gene end was trimmed by 4 bases and the J gene end by 4 bases; junction bases not matched to a gene: 5. Germline loops: CDR1 LNHDA, CDR2 SQIVND (reference sequence). The CDR3 has 15 amino acids. CDR3 in DNA: TGTGCCAGTAGTACTAGACAGGGGGGTTACAATGAGCAGTTCTTC. It specifies CASSTRQGGYNEQFF.

The sample holds a few counts of this clone. This sequence joins TRBV4-3 and TRBJ1-2; D call uncertain. This CDR3 has 14 residues. CDR1 LGHNA and CDR2 YSLEER come from the germline V gene. Trimming stripped 4 bases from V and 3 bases from J, with 12 bases between. DNA for the CDR3: TGCGCCAGCAGCCCGTTCGTCGAGGACTATGGCTACACCTTC. Its translation is CASSPFVEDYGYTF.

In this sample, this clone turned up once. This chain joins TRBV6-1 and TRBJ2-7; D unclear. This CDR3 contains 13 residues. Between the trimmed V and J ends, which lost 1 base and 7 bases, there was a span of 11 bases. Germline values: CDR1 MNHNS, CDR2 SASEGT. DNA for the CDR3: TGTGCCAGCAGTGAAGAGGAACCCGGGGAGCAGTACTTC. Translation gives CASSEEEPGEQYF.

This clone was detected only a few times. The chain has TRBV6-1 and TRBJ2-3; 7 nucleotides match TRBD2. CDR3 length: 18 residues. V lost 0 bases, J lost 0 bases, and 9 bases stayed unmatched. Germline values: CDR1 MNHNS, CDR2 SASEGT. In DNA form, the CDR3 reads TGTGCCAGCAGTGAAGCGCTGCTAGCGGACCCTAGCACAGATACGCAGTATTTT. Translating it yields CASSEALLADPSTDTQYF.

The rearrangement joins TRBV5-6 to TRBJ1-3; no reliable D call. Germline CDR1 reads SGHDT; CDR2 reads YYEEEE. Trimming removed 5 bases from V and 0 bases from J, with 15 bases in between. The CDR3 has 16 residues. DNA of the CDR3: TGTGCCAGCAGTCCCCCCTTGGGGAGCTCTGGAAACACCATATATTTT. This encodes CASSPPLGSSGNTIYF.

This clone was found a few times. V is TRBV5-1 and J is TRBJ1-4; no definite D call. The V gene's germline CDR1 is SGHRS and CDR2 YFSETQ. The CDR3 length is 14 residues. Trimming took 0 bases from V and 0 from J, leaving 3 bases between them. In DNA form, the CDR3 reads TGCGCCAGCAGCTTGGCCTCAACTAATGAAAAACTGTTTTTT. Translated: CASSLASTNEKLFF.

The chain carries TRBV4-1 and TRBJ2-7; TRBD1 is a possible D gene (5 bases). Trimming removed 2 bases from V and 0 bases from J, with 8 bases in between. Germline assignment: CDR1 MGHRA and CDR2 YSYEKL. CDR3 size: 14 residues. The chain's CDR3 is CASSQPTGSYEQYF. The CDR3 DNA sequence: TGCGCCAGCAGCCAACCAACAGGCTCCTACGAGCAGTACTTC.

This rearrangement joins TRBV18 to TRBJ2-5; 7 positions match TRBD1. Unmatched junction bases numbered 5, after V lost 1 base and J lost 3 bases. This CDR3 is 15 amino acids long. The germline V gene has CDR1 KGHSH and CDR2 LQKENI. The CDR3: CASSPRTGVEETQYF. Written as DNA, the CDR3 is TGTGCCAGCTCACCACGTACAGGGGTAGAAGAGACCCAGTACTTC.

The CDR3 DNA reads TGTGCCAGCAGAACCCCGACAGGATATGGCTACACCTTC. This encodes CASRTPTGYGYTF. The rearrangement joins TRBV6-5 to TRBJ1-2; TRBD1 is a possible D gene (6 bases). The CDR3 contains 13 residues. The V gene lost 6 bases and the J gene lost 5 bases, with 13 bases spanning the gap. CDR1 and CDR2 (germline): MNHEY, SVGAGI.

The genes are TRBV6-5 and TRBJ2-7, with 9 bases fitting TRBD1. After removal of 6 bases from V and 3 bases from J, the junction contained 3 bases not matched to a gene. The CDR3 length is 13 residues. Germline CDR1 reads MNHEY; CDR2 reads SVGAGI. Written as DNA, the CDR3 is TGTGCCAGCAGGGGACAGGGTCGCTACGAGCAGTACTTC. This translates into CASRGQGRYEQYF.